The following is a T cell receptor (beta chain) sequence with its context. This sample stems from a study of control samples from healthy donors and cancer patients. CDR1 and CDR2 (germline): SQVTM, ANQGSEA. The CDR3 spans 13 residues. V dropped 0 bases and J dropped 2 bases, with 7 bases sitting between them. Generated by immunoSEQ multiplex PCR, the TCRdb table keeps only in-frame clones and is missing some. The sample comprises under 200,000 clones, 75% to 95% of which are singletons, and about 1.6% rests with the top ten. Sequenced input: blood. The chain employs TRBV29-1 and TRBJ2-5, with D hard to call. This clonotype was obtained from a woman between 25 and 40 years old in good health. CDR3 in amino acids: CSVEDGQQETQYF. The CDR3 coding sequence is TGCAGCGTTGAAGATGGGCAGCAAGAGACCCAGTACTTC.